The 22 T cell receptor beta chains in this list originate from one sample, sequenced in a study of cytomegalovirus exposure and HLA in healthy donors. Researchers ran the PCR with 60 Vbeta and 13 Jbeta primers. Assay: immunoSEQ multiplex PCR; the TCRdb copy retains only in-frame clones and omits some. The repertoire includes 150,000 to 200,000 clones, roughly 80% of them detected once, and approximately 3% sits in the top ten. Sequencing was performed on PBMCs. These receptors were taken from a male donor in good health and CMV-seronegative.

This clone occurred a few times. The V gene is TRBV30, the J gene TRBJ1-1; 8 bases align to TRBD1. This CDR3 comprises 15 residues. With 1 base clipped from V and 4 bases from J, the junction kept 8 bases outside the gene matches. The germline gives CDR1 GTSNPN, CDR2 SVGIG (reference sequence). CDR3 coding DNA: TGTGCCTGGAGTGAGCAGGGGGCGTGGGTCACTGAAGCTTTCTTT. Its protein is CAWSEQGAWVTEAFF.

A single count supports this clone. The chain recombines TRBV10-3 with TRBJ2-7; tentatively, D is TRBD2 (5 bases). Germline V gives CDR1 ENHRY, CDR2 SYGVKD. CDR3 length: 13 residues. The V gene lost 10 bases and the J gene lost 5 bases, with 18 bases spanning the gap. CDR3 in amino acids: CASEGPGSHEQYF. The CDR3 nucleotides read TGTGCCAGCGAGGGCCCTGGCAGCCACGAGCAGTACTTC.

This clone was seen only once. The genes are TRBV9 and TRBJ2-5; 7 bases fit TRBD1. The CDR3 extends over 14 amino acids. With 1 base clipped from V and 3 bases from J, the junction kept 3 bases outside the gene matches. Per germline, CDR1 SGDLS and CDR2 YYNGEE. In nucleotides, the CDR3 is TGTGCCAGCAGCGTACGAGGGGGCGAAGAGACCCAGTACTTC. Amino acids: CASSVRGGEETQYF.

This chain links TRBV27 with TRBJ1-1; D not resolved. V lost 8 bases to trimming and J lost 1 base, with 8 bases between them. Germline V gene data show CDR1 as MNHEY and CDR2 as SMNVEV (reference sequence). This CDR3 contains 12 residues. CDR3 region: CASSRSNTEAFF. The CDR3 DNA follows: TGTGCCAGCTCGAGATCGAACACTGAAGCTTTCTTT.

The V call is TRBV10-3, the J call TRBJ1-1; D not resolved. CDR1 is ENHRY and CDR2 is SYGVKD in the germline V gene. The CDR3 spans 14 residues. The V end was cut by 4 bases, the J end by 0 bases, with 9 bases between. CDR3 DNA: TGTGCCATCAGTGTGGAGGGCTTGAACACTGAAGCTTTCTTT. Its translation is CAISVEGLNTEAFF.

This chain links TRBV5-6 with TRBJ2-6; unclear D gene. Germline assignment: CDR1 SGHDT and CDR2 YYEEEE. This CDR3 has 15 residues. V gave up 4 bases and J gave up 1 base, with 9 bases separating them. The CDR3 DNA follows: TGTGCCAGCAGCCCACTGTCGTCTGGGGCCAACGTCCTGACTTTC. Translating it yields CASSPLSSGANVLTF. Using reference TRBV5-6 and TRBJ2-6 for the parts outside the CDR3, the full variable domain is DAGVTQSPTHLIKTRGQQVTLRCSPKSGHDTVSWYQQALGQGPQFIFQYYEEEERQRGNFPDRFSGHQFPNYSSELNVNALLLGDSALYLCASSPLSSGANVLTFGAGSRLTVL.

This clone was observed a few times. The chain combines TRBV19 with TRBJ1-4; TRBD1 matches 7 bases. The CDR3 runs to 15 residues. CDR1 is LNHDA, CDR2 SQIVND, per germline (reference sequence). V trimming: 5 bases; J trimming: 10 bases; junction bases outside the gene matches: 13. In DNA, the CDR3 is TGTGCCAGTAGTCCCTTGACAGGGTATTCAGCAAAACTGTTTTTT. Translating gives CASSPLTGYSAKLFF. The variable domain in full, with the rest retrieved from reference TRBV19 and TRBJ1-4, is DGGITQSPKYLFRKEGQNVTLSCEQNLNHDAMYWYRQDPGQGLRLIYYSQIVNDFQKGDIAEGYSVSREKKESFPLTVTSAQKNPTAFYLCASSPLTGYSAKLFFGSGTQLSVL.

The J gene is TRBJ2-1, the V gene TRBV7-2, with TRBD1 matching over 8 bases. Germline CDR1 reads SGHTA; CDR2 reads FQGNSA. The CDR3 length is 16 residues. J lost 6 bases, V lost 4 bases, and 11 bases had no gene match. The CDR3 region is CASSSWTGYGGNEQFF. Here the CDR3 DNA reads TGTGCCAGCAGCTCCTGGACAGGGTACGGTGGCAATGAGCAGTTCTTC.

Regarding this clone: Since the CDR3 does not end with the conserved phenylalanine or tryptophan, this likely comes from a read error. This rearrangement joins TRBV7-2 to TRBJ2-7, with D perhaps TRBD2 (5 bases). Germline-derived CDR1 and CDR2 are SGHTA and FQGNSA. This CDR3 is built from 15 residues. V lost 5 bases and J 2 bases, leaving 16 bases between the germline ends. The DNA of the CDR3 is TGTGCCAGCAGCCCACGGGGATTGGATACCTACGAGCAGTACTTA. Translating gives CASSPRGLDTYEQYL.

This clone has just one count. The chain links TRBV29-1 to TRBJ1-1, with D unresolved. V lost 1 base and J lost 1, with 7 bases in between. The CDR3 sequence is 13 residues long. From germline, CDR1 is SQVTM and CDR2 ANQGSEA. Written as DNA, the CDR3 is TGCAGCGTTGAAGTCTCAGAGAACACTGAAGCTTTCTTT. Protein product: CSVEVSENTEAFF.

V usage is TRBV2 and J usage is TRBJ2-7; the D gene is possibly TRBD1 (5 bases). The CDR3 length is 12 residues. Trimming took 6 bases from V and 5 from J, leaving 11 bases between them. Per germline, CDR1 SNHLY and CDR2 FYNNEI. CDR3 DNA: TGTGCCAGCAGGCAGGGCGGTGACGAGCAGTACTTC. This gives the protein CASRQGGDEQYF. The full variable domain, its missing parts supplied by reference TRBV2 and TRBJ2-7, is EPEVTQTPSHQVTQMGQEVILRCVPISNHLYFYWYRQILGQKVEFLVSFYNNEISEKSEIFDDQFSVERPDGSNFTLKIRSTKLEDSAMYFCASRQGGDEQYFGPGTRLTVT.

The rearrangement links TRBV30 to TRBJ2-3; D perhaps matches TRBD1 (6 bases). Trimming took off 0 bases at V and 4 bases at J, with 17 bases between the two ends. This CDR3 region has 16 residues. Germline CDR1 is GTSNPN and CDR2 is SVGIG (reference sequence). The CDR3 bases are TGTGCCTGGAGTGTACGGACAGCCATGGGCTCAGATACGCAGTATTTT. This translates into CAWSVRTAMGSDTQYF.

The chain has TRBV29-1 and TRBJ2-7, with no clear D. Trimming shortened V by 4 bases and J by 2 bases, and 9 bases separated the two germline ends. The V gene's germline CDR1 is SQVTM and CDR2 ANQGSEA. The CDR3 has 12 residues. The DNA of the CDR3 is TGCAGCGTTGTGGCGGTTACCTACGAGCAGTACTTC. Translation gives CSVVAVTYEQYF.

V is TRBV6-6 and J is TRBJ2-1; TRBD2 matches 15 bases. The CDR3 sequence is 16 residues long. In germline, CDR1 is MNHNY, CDR2 SVGAGI (reference sequence). J gave up 10 bases and V 7 bases, and 11 bases lay outside the gene matches. DNA of the CDR3: TGTGCCAGCACCAATGCAGAGGGACTAGCGGGAGGCGAGCAGTTCTTC. Residues: CASTNAEGLAGGEQFF.

This clone was seen only a few times. The gene calls are TRBV5-5 and TRBJ2-1; 11 bases fit TRBD2. Germline CDR1 SGHKS, CDR2 YYEKEE (reference sequence). This CDR3 contains 19 residues. J was trimmed by 2 bases and V by 0 bases; bases with no gene match: 10. CDR3: CASSLAGLAGGTTYNEQFF. The CDR3 nucleotides read TGTGCCAGCAGCTTGGCGGGGCTAGCGGGAGGTACCACCTACAATGAGCAGTTCTTC.

The V gene is TRBV11-2, the J gene TRBJ2-2, with TRBD2 as a possible D gene (6 bases). The CDR3 sequence is 14 residues long. Trimming took off 3 bases at V and 3 bases at J, with 8 bases between the two ends. Germline CDR1 and CDR2: SGHAT and FQNNGV. Here the CDR3 DNA reads TGTGCCAGCAGCTTCCGGGACTACACCGGGGAGCTGTTTTTT. This codes for CASSFRDYTGELFF.

This clone was observed a single time. V and J are TRBV6-6 and TRBJ1-2; TRBD1 is a possible D gene (5 bases). Trimming stripped 0 bases from V and 6 bases from J, with 11 bases between. This CDR3 has 14 residues. Germline loops: CDR1 MNHNY, CDR2 SVGAGI (reference sequence). CDR3 coding DNA: TGTGCCAGCAGTTACTCGTGGGGGGAGGATGGCTACACCTTC. Translated: CASSYSWGEDGYTF.

This rearrangement joins TRBV5-3 to TRBJ2-5, with D possibly TRBD1 on 7 matching bases. TRBV5-3 carries the ORF label, with uncertain function. This CDR3 comprises 15 residues. Trimming pared 1 base from V and 6 bases from J, leaving 16 bases between. The CDR3 spells CARSLQGVGGKTQYF. The CDR3 DNA reads TGTGCCAGAAGCTTGCAGGGGGTGGGGGGAAAGACCCAGTACTTC.

This chain uses TRBV19 with TRBJ2-5; TRBD2 matches 8 bases. The CDR3 extends over 16 amino acids. Germline values: CDR1 LNHDA, CDR2 SQIVND (reference sequence). Unmatched junction bases numbered 12, after V lost 5 bases and J lost 4 bases. CDR3 nucleotide sequence: TGTGCCAGTAGTCCGCGGTGGGCGGGAGGTGGAGAGACCCAGTACTTC. It is translated as CASSPRWAGGGETQYF.

The rearrangement joins TRBV9 to TRBJ2-5, with 10 bases that match TRBD1. The J call is doubtful: the DNA matches TRBJ2-7 better. CDR1 SGDLS and CDR2 YYNGEE come from the germline V gene. This CDR3 has 15 residues. CDR3 DNA sequence: TGTGCCAGCAGCGCCGGGGACAGGGGTCTAAACGAGCAGTACTTC. Its translation is CASSAGDRGLNEQYF.

This clone was seen a single time. V and J are TRBV11-3 and TRBJ2-7; TRBD1 is a possible D gene (5 bases). The V and J ends lost 1 base and 6 bases respectively, with 10 bases between them. This CDR3 has 13 residues. Germline V gene lookup returns CDR1 SGHNT and CDR2 YENEEA. The CDR3 loop is CASSLVGVGEQYF. As DNA, the CDR3 is TGTGCCAGCAGCTTAGTAGGGGTCGGCGAGCAGTACTTC.

V gene TRBV2 combines with J gene TRBJ2-7, with 10 bases fitting TRBD2. Trimming at V came to 7 bases and at J to 2 bases, leaving 2 bases not matched to a gene. The CDR3 sequence is 13 residues long. CDR1 is SNHLY and CDR2 is FYNNEI in the germline V gene. This CDR3 is CASNGLAAYEQYF. DNA for the CDR3: TGTGCCAGCAATGGACTAGCGGCCTACGAGCAGTACTTC.